This entry features one TCR beta chain sequence. The data derive from a study of T cell responses to AZD1222 COVID-19 vaccine. V was clipped by 6 bases and J by 8 bases, with 14 bases between them. Germline V gene data show CDR1 as LNHDA and CDR2 as SQIVND (reference sequence). This CDR3 has 14 residues. Clones were sequenced by immunoSEQ multiplex PCR, and TCRdb holds only the in-frame ones, with some missing. The sample has some 110,000 clones, 75% to 90% seen once. The rearrangement links TRBV19 to TRBJ1-6, with D hard to call. The sample here was peripheral blood, taken 28 days after the second AZD1222 dose. The sequence derives from an adult who received the AZD1222 COVID-19 vaccine. The CDR3 sequence is CASSTTKSDSPLHF. The CDR3 coding sequence is TGTGCCAGTAGCACGACGAAATCGGATTCACCCCTCCACTTT.